The 3 T cell receptor beta chains below come from one sample, sequenced in a study of cytomegalovirus exposure and HLA in healthy donors. Assay used: immunoSEQ multiplex PCR; TCRdb lists only in-frame clones, some missing. Among more than 50,000 clones listed, over 90% were seen once. Input material: PBMCs. The receptors here all came from a young man in good health and CMV-seronegative.

The chain carries TRBV7-6 and TRBJ2-5; TRBD2 aligns across 7 bases. Germline-derived CDR1 and CDR2 are SGHVS and FNYEAQ. V trimming: 0 bases; J trimming: 2 bases; junction bases outside the gene matches: 0. The CDR3 has 14 residues. CDR3 in amino acids: CASSLAGGQETQYF. DNA of the CDR3: TGTGCCAGCAGCTTAGCGGGGGGGCAAGAGACCCAGTACTTC.

The chain joins TRBV19 to TRBJ1-4, with 7 bases lining up with TRBD1. Germline V gene lookup returns CDR1 LNHDA and CDR2 SQIVND (reference sequence). The CDR3 has 15 amino acids. Trimming cost V 6 bases and J 8 bases; bases outside gene matches: 12. This CDR3 reads CASSLRQGGREKLFF. DNA of the CDR3: TGTGCCAGTAGCCTCAGACAGGGCGGTCGGGAAAAACTGTTTTTT.

The chain is built from TRBV7-8 and TRBJ2-3; the match to TRBD2 covers 10 bases. The germline V gene encodes CDR1 SGHVS and CDR2 FQNEAQ. The CDR3 contains 15 residues. J lost 4 bases, V lost 5 bases, and 6 bases had no gene match. The CDR3 bases are TGTGCCAGCAGCGGACGAGCGGGGGGGGCAGATACGCAGTATTTT. As protein: CASSGRAGGADTQYF.